Listed below are T cell receptor beta chains from one sample, sequenced in a study of cytomegalovirus exposure and HLA in healthy donors. TCRdb's table, derived via immunoSEQ multiplex PCR, lists solely in-frame clones and lacks some. The table has 210,000 or so clones, around 85% seen once. The material sequenced was PBMCs. These receptors came from a girl aged 2 to 10 in good health and CMV-seronegative. CDR3s include the opening cysteine and the closing phenylalanine or tryptophan. The order of the fields is clone size, D gene, J gene, V gene, CDR3 protein, CDR3 DNA. D genes are given only for firm matches. Size values are once, few and many counts, or a class for expanded clones, and some rows have none.

clone_size: -
d_call: -
j_call: TRBJ1-5
v_call: TRBV23-1
cdr3_aa: CASRVGGRGPIQPQHF
cdr3_nt: TGCGCCAGCAGAGTAGGAGGCAGGGGTCCAATTCAGCCCCAGCATTTT

clone_size: -
d_call: -
j_call: TRBJ1-1
v_call: TRBV19
cdr3_aa: CASRFRNTEAFF
cdr3_nt: TGTGCCAGTAGGTTCAGGAACACTGAAGCTTTCTTT

clone_size: -
d_call: TRBD1
j_call: TRBJ2-1
v_call: TRBV5-4
cdr3_aa: CASSLLRGTGANNEQFF
cdr3_nt: TGTGCCAGCAGCTTGCTGAGGGGGACAGGGGCGAACAATGAGCAGTTCTTC

clone_size: -
d_call: TRBD1
j_call: TRBJ1-1
v_call: TRBV27
cdr3_aa: CASSLDGQGFQAFF
cdr3_nt: TGTGCCAGCAGTTTAGATGGACAGGGGTTCCAAGCTTTCTTT

clone_size: -
d_call: TRBD1
j_call: TRBJ1-4
v_call: TRBV9
cdr3_aa: CASSVTGAINEKLFF
cdr3_nt: TGTGCCAGCAGCGTAACAGGGGCTATTAATGAAAAACTGTTTTTT

clone_size: -
d_call: TRBD2
j_call: TRBJ2-5
v_call: TRBV7-7
cdr3_aa: CASSAGLQLRETQYF
cdr3_nt: TGTGCCAGCAGCGCGGGACTACAACTTAGAGAGACCCAGTACTTC

clone_size: -
d_call: TRBD2
j_call: TRBJ2-3
v_call: TRBV7-9
cdr3_aa: CASSPAPGLGTDTQYF
cdr3_nt: TGTGCCAGCAGCCCGGCTCCGGGACTAGGCACAGATACGCAGTATTTT

clone_size: -
d_call: TRBD1
j_call: TRBJ1-4
v_call: TRBV4-1
cdr3_aa: CASSPHLDRVEKFGEKLFF
cdr3_nt: TGCGCCAGCAGCCCCCACCTGGACAGGGTGGAGAAATTCGGTGAAAAACTGTTTTTT

clone_size: -
d_call: -
j_call: TRBJ1-2
v_call: TRBV6-5
cdr3_aa: CASHAPQEYYGYTF
cdr3_nt: TGTGCCAGCCATGCCCCACAGGAGTACTATGGCTACACCTTC

clone_size: -
d_call: -
j_call: TRBJ2-7
v_call: TRBV1
cdr3_aa: CTSSTRLAVPIGQQYF
cdr3_nt: TGCACCAGCTCTACCCGACTAGCGGTTCCTATCGGTCAGCAGTACTTC

clone_size: -
d_call: -
j_call: TRBJ2-7
v_call: TRBV5-1
cdr3_aa: CASSLEAGGYEQYF
cdr3_nt: TGCGCCAGCAGCTTGGAGGCAGGGGGGTACGAGCAGTACTTC

clone_size: -
d_call: TRBD1
j_call: TRBJ2-6
v_call: TRBV5-4
cdr3_aa: CASSFNPGQGVGANVLTF
cdr3_nt: TGTGCCAGCAGCTTCAACCCGGGACAGGGGGTTGGGGCCAACGTCCTGACTTTC

clone_size: few
d_call: -
j_call: TRBJ2-2
v_call: TRBV6-6
cdr3_aa: CASRSPLQAGELFF
cdr3_nt: TGTGCCAGCAGGTCCCCCCTACAGGCCGGGGAGCTGTTTTTT

clone_size: once
d_call: TRBD2
j_call: TRBJ2-1
v_call: TRBV25-1
cdr3_aa: CASRLAGGSNEQFF
cdr3_nt: TGTGCCAGCAGACTAGCGGGAGGAAGCAATGAGCAGTTCTTC

clone_size: -
d_call: -
j_call: TRBJ2-5
v_call: TRBV27
cdr3_aa: CASSRTVQETQYF
cdr3_nt: TGTGCCAGCAGTCGGACAGTTCAAGAGACCCAGTACTTC

clone_size: once
d_call: -
j_call: TRBJ1-1
v_call: TRBV7-9
cdr3_aa: CASSPGVGSNTEAFF
cdr3_nt: TGTGCCAGCAGCCCAGGGGTGGGTTCGAACACTGAAGCTTTCTTT

clone_size: -
d_call: -
j_call: TRBJ2-7
v_call: TRBV29-1
cdr3_aa: CSVVGQGEQYF
cdr3_nt: TGCAGTGTTGTAGGGCAGGGCGAGCAGTACTTC

clone_size: -
d_call: TRBD2
j_call: TRBJ2-2
v_call: TRBV7-2
cdr3_aa: CASSYSGGAGELFF
cdr3_nt: TGTGCCAGCAGCTATAGCGGGGGGGCCGGGGAGCTGTTTTTT

clone_size: few
d_call: -
j_call: TRBJ1-2
v_call: TRBV14
cdr3_aa: CASSQRELAHGYTF
cdr3_nt: TGTGCCAGCAGCCAACGGGAGTTAGCTCATGGCTACACCTTC

clone_size: -
d_call: TRBD2
j_call: TRBJ2-7
v_call: TRBV7-2
cdr3_aa: CASSLKGLAGGPKSIEQYF
cdr3_nt: TGTGCCAGCAGCCTCAAGGGACTAGCGGGGGGGCCGAAGTCTATCGAGCAGTACTTC

clone_size: once
d_call: -
j_call: TRBJ2-7
v_call: TRBV5-1
cdr3_aa: CASSSFPGPYEQYF
cdr3_nt: TGCGCCAGCAGCTCCTTCCCAGGGCCCTACGAGCAGTACTTC

clone_size: -
d_call: TRBD1
j_call: TRBJ1-2
v_call: TRBV4-1
cdr3_aa: CASSQIQGSRYGYTF
cdr3_nt: TGCGCCAGCAGCCAAATACAGGGGAGTCGCTATGGCTACACCTTC

clone_size: -
d_call: TRBD2
j_call: TRBJ2-3
v_call: TRBV6-5
cdr3_aa: CASSRRGEVPDTQYF
cdr3_nt: TGTGCCAGCAGTCGACGGGGGGAAGTCCCAGATACGCAGTATTTT

clone_size: -
d_call: TRBD1
j_call: TRBJ1-1
v_call: TRBV28
cdr3_aa: CASPARAETGYNTEAFF
cdr3_nt: TGTGCCAGCCCGGCGAGGGCCGAGACAGGGTATAACACTGAAGCTTTCTTT

clone_size: -
d_call: -
j_call: TRBJ1-1
v_call: TRBV7-3
cdr3_aa: CASSPGLHTEAFF
cdr3_nt: TGTGCCAGCAGCCCGGGTTTGCACACTGAAGCTTTCTTT

clone_size: -
d_call: TRBD2
j_call: TRBJ2-3
v_call: TRBV18
cdr3_aa: CASSPRRGETVDYTDTQYF
cdr3_nt: TGTGCCAGCTCACCACGGCGGGGGGAGACAGTCGACTACACAGATACGCAGTATTTT

clone_size: -
d_call: -
j_call: TRBJ2-1
v_call: TRBV2
cdr3_aa: CASNGLRYNEQFF
cdr3_nt: TGTGCCAGCAATGGACTCCGCTACAATGAGCAGTTCTTC

clone_size: once
d_call: -
j_call: TRBJ2-7
v_call: TRBV19
cdr3_aa: CASSMGRGYYEQYF
cdr3_nt: TGTGCCAGTAGTATGGGCAGGGGATACTACGAGCAGTACTTC

clone_size: few
d_call: -
j_call: TRBJ2-7
v_call: TRBV7-9
cdr3_aa: CASSLLAAYEQYF
cdr3_nt: TGTGCCAGCAGCTTATTAGCGGCCTACGAGCAGTACTTC

clone_size: -
d_call: -
j_call: TRBJ2-4
v_call: TRBV9
cdr3_aa: CASSVEEGALAKNIQYF
cdr3_nt: TGTGCCAGCAGCGTAGAGGAGGGGGCGCTTGCCAAAAACATTCAGTACTTC

clone_size: -
d_call: TRBD1
j_call: TRBJ2-1
v_call: TRBV29-1
cdr3_aa: CSAKPGQQQFF
cdr3_nt: TGCAGCGCCAAGCCGGGACAGCAGCAGTTCTTC

clone_size: -
d_call: TRBD1
j_call: TRBJ2-7
v_call: TRBV27
cdr3_aa: CASRGKGQRYEQYF
cdr3_nt: TGTGCCAGCAGAGGTAAGGGACAGCGCTACGAGCAGTACTTC

clone_size: -
d_call: -
j_call: TRBJ2-5
v_call: TRBV5-4
cdr3_aa: CASSSQGFETQYF
cdr3_nt: TGTGCCAGCAGCTCACAGGGATTTGAGACCCAGTACTTC

clone_size: -
d_call: -
j_call: TRBJ1-4
v_call: TRBV18
cdr3_aa: CASTQGRTNEKLFF
cdr3_nt: TGTGCCAGCACCCAGGGGCGAACTAATGAAAAACTGTTTTTT

clone_size: -
d_call: TRBD2
j_call: TRBJ2-7
v_call: TRBV5-1
cdr3_aa: CASSDGTSGTSYEQYF
cdr3_nt: TGCGCCAGCAGCGATGGGACTAGCGGGACCTCCTACGAGCAGTACTTC

clone_size: -
d_call: TRBD2
j_call: TRBJ2-7
v_call: TRBV15
cdr3_aa: CATSREPASGSYEQYF
cdr3_nt: TGTGCCACCAGCAGAGAGCCGGCTAGCGGGAGTTACGAGCAGTACTTC

clone_size: -
d_call: TRBD2
j_call: TRBJ2-7
v_call: TRBV5-1
cdr3_aa: CASSLERGNYEQYF
cdr3_nt: TGCGCCAGCAGCTTGGAGCGGGGTAACTACGAGCAGTACTTC

clone_size: -
d_call: -
j_call: TRBJ2-5
v_call: TRBV5-5
cdr3_aa: CASSRETQYF
cdr3_nt: TGTGCCAGCAGTCGGGAGACCCAGTACTTC

clone_size: -
d_call: -
j_call: TRBJ1-5
v_call: TRBV19
cdr3_aa: CASSIDFQGTGRLANQPQHF
cdr3_nt: TGTGCCAGTAGTATAGATTTTCAGGGGACGGGGCGTCTCGCGAATCAGCCCCAGCATTTT

clone_size: -
d_call: TRBD2
j_call: TRBJ2-5
v_call: TRBV7-6
cdr3_aa: CASSLGASGSETQYF
cdr3_nt: TGTGCCAGCAGCTTAGGGGCTAGCGGGAGTGAGACCCAGTACTTC

clone_size: -
d_call: TRBD1
j_call: TRBJ1-2
v_call: TRBV6-5
cdr3_aa: CASRTGGPYGYTF
cdr3_nt: TGTGCCAGCAGGACAGGGGGCCCCTATGGCTACACCTTC

clone_size: -
d_call: -
j_call: TRBJ2-1
v_call: TRBV6-5
cdr3_aa: CASSHSDNEQFF
cdr3_nt: TGTGCCAGCAGCCATTCGGACAATGAGCAGTTCTTC